Sequencing of this T cell receptor beta chain was carried out in a study of PD-1 blockade in classical Hodgkin lymphoma. Whole-study results and caveats: Any patient who commenced nivolumab under 1 year after ASCT was excluded. CD4+ TCR diversity climbed significantly by C4D1, unlike CD8+ TCR diversity.

Method: immunoSEQ multiplex PCR; TCRdb's copy keeps in-frame clones and lacks some. The sample contains about 60,000 clones, approximately 90% of which appear only once. CDR1 and CDR2 from the germline V gene are MNHEY and SVGAGI. The CDR3 consists of 15 residues. V lost 5 bases, J lost 10 bases, and 18 bases lay in between. Note on this clone: Its antigen remains unknown.

Specified time point: cycle 4 day 1 (C4D1), after less than seven weeks of nivolumab. Every patient was affected by relapse after autologous stem cell transplantation, while exposure to brentuximab vedotin was not uniform. The source material was peripheral blood mononuclear cells (PBMCs), sampled before the fourth cycle of nivolumab. This clonotype was obtained from a human donor with classical Hodgkin lymphoma. The chain links TRBV6-5 to TRBJ1-6, with D tentatively TRBD1 (5 bases). CDR3 bases: TGTGCCAGCAGTAACTGGGCCGGGGGTAGCTCACCCCTCCACTTT. This gives the protein CASSNWAGGSSPLHF.